The 16 T cell receptor beta chains presented below share a single source sample, sequenced in a study of blood T cells in healthy people across ages. PCR was performed a second time for 7 to 11 cycles using a sample-barcoded 5' primer and a J-beta primer mix. TCRdb independently ran MiXCR on the 5' RACE reads; one entry per CDR3 protein. This sample has some 900,000 distinct CDR3 sequences, with about 48% found just once. Sequenced: blood. The receptors here all came from a young man in good health.

CDR3 DNA sequence: TGCAGTGCTCCACAGGAGAACTATGGCTACACCTTC. Translated, it gives CSAPQENYGYTF. V and J are TRBV20-1 and TRBJ1-2, with D possibly being TRBD1 (5 bases). In germline, CDR1 is DFQATT, CDR2 SNEGSKA (reference sequence). V gave up 5 bases and J gave up 2 bases, with 9 bases separating them. This CDR3 is 12 amino acids long.

The CDR3 DNA follows: TGTGCCAGCAGTGAGGGTCGGGCAGGGGGCGTTTTCTATGGCTACACCTTC. It translates to CASSEGRAGGVFYGYTF. This sequence joins TRBV25-1 and TRBJ1-2; TRBD1 aligns across 8 bases. This CDR3 spans 17 amino acids. The V and J ends lost 3 bases and 4 bases, in that order; junction bases with no gene match: 13. Germline lookup yields CDR1 MGHDK and CDR2 SYGVNS.

CDR3 protein: CASSRLTGGYTSYEQYF. The CDR3 region has the DNA TGTGCCAGCAGCCGACTCACAGGGGGCTATACTTCCTACGAGCAGTACTTC. The rearrangement uses TRBV3-1 and TRBJ2-7; TRBD1 matches at 9 bases. The CDR3 length is 17 residues. After removal of 4 bases from V and 1 base from J, the junction contained 11 bases not matched to a gene. Germline V gives CDR1 LGHDT, CDR2 YNNKEL (reference sequence).

The rearrangement uses TRBV4-2 and TRBJ2-1, with TRBD2 identical over 10 bases. The CDR3 has 16 residues. The V gene's germline CDR1 is LGHNA and CDR2 YNFKEQ. With V trimmed by 1 base and J by 6 bases, 6 bases remained unmatched. The chain's CDR3 is CASSQGSLAGTNEQFF. The CDR3 DNA reads as TGTGCCAGCAGCCAAGGCTCACTAGCGGGAACCAATGAGCAGTTCTTC.

This clonotype was observed a few times. This chain joins TRBV3-1 and TRBJ2-7; 10 bases map to TRBD2. This CDR3 spans 16 amino acids. Germline CDR1 is LGHDT and CDR2 is YNNKEL (reference sequence). V lost 4 bases, J lost 3 bases, and 9 bases stayed unmatched. CDR3 residues: CASSPLAGGTHYEQYF. CDR3 sequence (DNA): TGTGCCAGCAGCCCGTTAGCGGGGGGAACCCACTACGAGCAGTACTTC.

J is TRBJ2-1 and V is TRBV11-1, with a weak D call TRBD1 (5 bases). Germline-derived CDR1 and CDR2 are SGHAT and FQDESV (reference sequence). This CDR3 is built from 14 residues. V lost 7 bases, J lost 3 bases, and 13 bases lay in between. Here the CDR3 DNA reads TGTGCCAGCACAGGAACGACAGTCTACAATGAGCAGTTCTTC. Protein: CASTGTTVYNEQFF. The full variable domain, rest sourced from reference TRBV11-1 and TRBJ2-1, is EAEVAQSPRYKITEKSQAVAFWCDPISGHATLYWYRQILGQGPELLVQFQDESVVDDSQLPKDRFSAERLKGVDSTLKIQPAELGDSAMYLCASTGTTVYNEQFFGPGTRLTVL.

The V gene is TRBV7-2, the J gene TRBJ2-7; TRBD2 aligns across 10 bases. The tail of the sequence fits TRBJ2-5 better, so the J call may be wrong. CDR1 is SGHTA and CDR2 is FQGNSA in the germline V gene. The CDR3 has 17 amino acids. The CDR3 reads CASSFVPASGSGETQYF. Written as DNA, the CDR3 is TGTGCCAGCAGCTTTGTCCCGGCTAGCGGGAGCGGCGAGACCCAGTACTTC.

The chain carries TRBV3-1 and TRBJ2-2; possible D gene TRBD1, 5 bases. The germline gives CDR1 LGHDT, CDR2 YNNKEL (reference sequence). This CDR3 spans 16 amino acids. V was clipped by 7 bases and J by 8 bases, with 23 bases between them. The CDR3 region is CASKKQDTDLGGELFF. Written as DNA, the CDR3 is TGTGCCAGCAAGAAACAGGACACAGATCTAGGGGGGGAGCTGTTTTTT.

Turning to this clonotype: One junction end disagrees with the germline gene, perhaps due to a read error. V and J are TRBV20-1 and TRBJ1-4; D is unclear. This CDR3 is built from 12 residues. Germline V gene sequence: CDR1 DFQATT, CDR2 SNEGSKA (reference sequence). The CDR3 protein is CRAREPAEKLFF. The CDR3 DNA reads TGCAGGGCTAGAGAACCGGCTGAAAAACTGTTTTTT.

The chain uses TRBV7-2 and TRBJ2-7; 8 bases are shared with TRBD1. This CDR3 region has 15 residues. Looked up from germline, CDR1 is SGHTA and CDR2 is FQGNSA. Losses at the gene ends were 4 bases for V and 2 bases for J; bases not matched to a gene: 7. The CDR3 nucleotides read TGTGCCAGCAGCTCCCAGGGGGCGATCGCCTACGAGCAGTACTTC. It encodes CASSSQGAIAYEQYF.

This clonotype was detected only a few times. The rearrangement joins TRBV6-2 or TRBV6-3 to TRBJ2-1; D is possibly TRBD2 (5 bases). CDR1 is MNHEY and CDR2 is SVGEGT in the germline V gene. This CDR3 is 14 amino acids long. Between the trimmed V and J ends, which lost 7 bases and 7 bases, there was a span of 17 bases. The CDR3 is CASIDLGVGNEQFF. The CDR3, as DNA: TGTGCCAGCATCGATCTCGGGGTCGGGAATGAGCAGTTCTTC.

This clonotype was seen more than once but under ten times. The CDR3 DNA sequence: TGTGCCAGCAGCGCGACCGGACAGCCGAGCTCCTACGAGCAGTACTTC. Translating gives CASSATGQPSSYEQYF. This chain uses TRBV9 with TRBJ2-7; tentative D call: TRBD1 (6 bases). In germline, CDR1 is SGDLS, CDR2 YYNGEE. Trimming took off 3 bases at V and 0 bases at J, with 16 bases between the two ends. The CDR3 is 16 amino acids.

As regards this clonotype: One junction end disagrees with the germline gene, perhaps due to a read error. The CDR3 here is CAGSLWTTYEQYF. The CDR3 nucleotides read TGTGCCGGCAGCTTGTGGACTACGTACGAGCAGTACTTC. V and J are TRBV7-2 and TRBJ2-5; D might be TRBD2 (6 bases). The J call may be faulty, since TRBJ2-7 better matches the DNA end. The CDR3 contains 13 residues. Germline V lookup: CDR1 SGHTA, CDR2 FQGNSA.

The CDR3 reads CASSLTGTGVYEQYF. As DNA, the CDR3 is TGTGCCAGCAGCTTAACCGGGACAGGTGTGTACGAGCAGTACTTC. The chain joins TRBV7-2 to TRBJ2-7, with TRBD1 matching 8 bases. The CDR3 extends over 15 amino acids. The trim removed 2 bases at V and 4 bases at J, leaving 7 bases unmatched. Germline V lookup: CDR1 SGHTA, CDR2 FQGNSA.

The genes are TRBV12-3 or TRBV12-4 and TRBJ2-1; TRBD1 agrees at 8 bases. Unmatched junction bases numbered 4, after V lost 6 bases and J lost 3 bases. This CDR3 is 14 amino acids long. CDR3 nucleotides: TGTGCCAGCAGCACGGGACAGGACTACAATGAGCAGTTCTTC. Translating gives CASSTGQDYNEQFF.

The chain carries TRBV5-1 and TRBJ2-3; D remains unclear. The germline CDR1 and CDR2 sequences are SGHRS and YFSETQ. V lost 2 bases, J lost 5 bases, and 15 bases lay in between. This CDR3 spans 15 amino acids. Written as DNA, the CDR3 is TGCGCCAGCAGCTTAAGAGACTTAGCCCGAGATACGCAGTATTTT. Translated: CASSLRDLARDTQYF.